These 20 T cell receptor beta chains came from one sample sequenced in a study of T cell responses to AZD1222 COVID-19 vaccine. The method was immunoSEQ multiplex PCR; TCRdb's version includes in-frame clones alone and lacks a portion of them. The table records roughly 100,000 clones, roughly 89% of them present only once. The material sequenced was peripheral blood, taken 28 days after the second AZD1222 dose. The receptor set was obtained from an adult who received the AZD1222 COVID-19 vaccine.

This clone was recorded once. The chain employs TRBV30 and TRBJ1-4, with D uncertain. CDR1 is GTSNPN, CDR2 SVGIG, per germline (reference sequence). The CDR3 sequence is 12 residues long. The V end lost 2 bases, the J end lost 8 bases, and 9 bases lay between the germline ends. CDR3 nucleotides: TGTGCCTGGAGTTCGATCCGGGAAAAACTGTTTTTT. It translates to CAWSSIREKLFF. Together with reference TRBV30 and TRBJ1-4, the CDR3 gives the full variable domain: SQTIHQWPATLVQPVGSPLSLECTVEGTSNPNLYWYRQAAGRGLQLLFYSVGIGQISSEVPQNLSASRPQDRQFILSSKKLLLSDSGFYLCAWSSIREKLFFGSGTQLSVL.

J is TRBJ1-5 and V is TRBV27, with a weak D call TRBD1 (6 bases). V lost 3 bases and J lost 7, with 13 bases in between. CDR1 is MNHEY and CDR2 is SMNVEV in the germline V gene (reference sequence). CDR3 length: 14 residues. The CDR3 spells CASSLSTGSQPQHF. The CDR3, as DNA: TGTGCCAGCAGTTTGTCCACAGGGAGCCAGCCCCAGCATTTT.

The CDR3 sequence is CASSEGLSYEQYF. Written as DNA, the CDR3 is TGTGCCAGTAGTGAGGGGCTTTCCTACGAGCAGTACTTC. V gene TRBV19 combines with J gene TRBJ2-7; D tentatively fits TRBD1 or TRBD2 (5 bases each). V lost 5 bases, J lost 1 base, and 9 bases lay in between. The CDR3 has 13 amino acids. Germline CDR1 and CDR2: LNHDA and SQIVND (reference sequence).

V is TRBV11-2 and J is TRBJ1-4; D call uncertain. Trimming shortened V by 1 base and J by 8 bases, and 14 bases separated the two germline ends. This CDR3 spans 15 amino acids. Germline lookup yields CDR1 SGHAT and CDR2 FQNNGV. CDR3 in amino acids: CASSLGTNLVEKLFF. The DNA for the CDR3 is TGTGCCAGCAGCTTAGGCACCAATTTGGTGGAAAAACTGTTTTTT.

The V gene is TRBV5-8, the J gene TRBJ1-5; no reliable D call. The V gene lost 0 bases and the J gene lost 7 bases, with 5 bases spanning the gap. This CDR3 comprises 12 residues. The V gene's germline CDR1 is SGHTS and CDR2 YDEGEE. The CDR3 here is CASSLEWQPQHF. As DNA, the CDR3 is TGTGCCAGCAGCTTGGAATGGCAGCCCCAGCATTTT.

The rearrangement uses TRBV18 and TRBJ2-3, with D possibly being TRBD1 or TRBD2 (5 bases each). The CDR3 covers 13 residues. Germline values: CDR1 KGHSH, CDR2 LQKENI. V was shortened by 3 bases and J by 12 bases, with 16 bases between the two germline ends. CDR3 bases: TGTGCCAGCTCACCCTCCAATAGGGACCCACAGTATTTT. Residues: CASSPSNRDPQYF.

V gene TRBV29-1 combines with J gene TRBJ2-7, with TRBD2 identical over 7 bases. There are 15 residues in the CDR3. Germline V gene lookup returns CDR1 SQVTM and CDR2 ANQGSEA. As DNA, the CDR3 is TGCAGTACAAGTGGGGCTAGCGGCCCATCTACGCAGCAGTACTTC. This translates into CSTSGASGPSTQQYF.

J is TRBJ1-1 and V is TRBV24-1; no clear D. The CDR3 consists of 15 residues. Germline CDR1 reads KGHDR; CDR2 reads SFDVKD. V was cut by 8 bases and J by 1 base, with 16 bases left in between. In DNA, the CDR3 is TGTGCCACCATACACGGCCCTAGGCGGAACACTGAAGCTTTCTTT. It translates to CATIHGPRRNTEAFF.

The V gene is TRBV5-1, the J gene TRBJ2-5, with 7 nucleotides matching TRBD2. CDR1 is SGHRS and CDR2 is YFSETQ in the germline V gene. CDR3 length: 14 residues. V lost 2 bases to trimming and J lost 2 bases; unmatched junction nucleotides: 3. The CDR3 here is CASSFSGSQETQYF. For the CDR3, the DNA is TGCGCCAGCAGCTTTAGCGGGTCGCAAGAGACCCAGTACTTC.

The chain uses TRBV5-1 and TRBJ2-1, with D unclear. The germline V gene encodes CDR1 SGHRS and CDR2 YFSETQ. The CDR3 consists of 14 residues. Trimming shortened V by 4 bases and J by 6 bases, and 14 bases separated the two germline ends. Written as DNA, the CDR3 is TGCGCCAGCAGCCCCGGTCAGACTTTCAATGAGCAGTTCTTC. Its translation: CASSPGQTFNEQFF.

This clone was seen a handful of times. This chain links TRBV2 with TRBJ2-1; TRBD2 aligns across 8 bases. V lost 6 bases, J lost 9 bases, and 16 bases stayed unmatched. In germline, CDR1 is SNHLY, CDR2 FYNNEI. This CDR3 contains 16 residues. The CDR3, as DNA: TGTGCCAGCAGGGGACCGGGACTAGTGGCCTCGAGTGAGCAGTTCTTC. Translation gives CASRGPGLVASSEQFF.

The CDR3 sequence is CASSPTGTAQETQYF. The CDR3 DNA reads TGTGCCAGCTCACCGACCGGGACAGCTCAAGAGACCCAGTACTTC. The chain carries TRBV18 and TRBJ2-5; 7 bases align to TRBD1. CDR1 is KGHSH and CDR2 is LQKENI in the germline V gene. The V segment lost 3 bases and the J segment 2 bases; nucleotides outside the gene matches: 6. CDR3 size: 15 residues.

This rearrangement joins TRBV24-1 to TRBJ2-2, with 9 bases matching TRBD1. V dropped 5 bases and J dropped 6; count of bases not matched to a gene: 0. From germline, CDR1 is KGHDR and CDR2 SFDVKD. The CDR3 is made up of 13 amino acids. The chain's CDR3 is CATSGTGAGELFF. CDR3 coding DNA: TGTGCCACCAGTGGGACAGGGGCCGGGGAGCTGTTTTTT.

The chain carries TRBV4-1 and TRBJ2-2, with 9 positions matching TRBD1. The ends lost 4 bases at V and 7 bases at J; junction bases unmatched: 16. The CDR3 covers 18 residues. Germline loops: CDR1 MGHRA, CDR2 YSYEKL. The CDR3 region has the DNA TGCGCCAGCAGCCGACCACTACAGGGGGCGCGAAAATACGGGGAGCTGTTTTTT. Translation: CASSRPLQGARKYGELFF.

The V call is TRBV9, the J call TRBJ1-3, with D tentatively TRBD1 (5 bases). The CDR3 consists of 16 residues. In germline, CDR1 is SGDLS, CDR2 YYNGEE. The V end was cut by 0 bases, the J end by 4 bases, with 14 bases between. CDR3 protein: CASSVDSAGIGNTIYF. The CDR3 DNA reads as TGTGCCAGCAGCGTAGATTCGGCAGGGATCGGAAACACCATATATTTT.

This chain joins TRBV5-8 and TRBJ2-7, with TRBD1 matching 10 bases. CDR1 is SGHTS, CDR2 YDEGEE, per germline. The CDR3 has 16 residues. The V gene end was trimmed by 5 bases and the J gene end by 6 bases; junction bases not matched to a gene: 14. The CDR3 here is CASRGPRDRGSREQYF. In DNA form, the CDR3 reads TGTGCCAGCAGAGGGCCCCGGGACAGGGGATCTCGCGAGCAGTACTTC.

The chain combines TRBV3-1 (or the pseudogene TRBV3-2) with TRBJ2-7; D might be TRBD2 (6 bases). Germline CDR1 is LGHDT and CDR2 is YNNKEL (reference sequence). Trimming pared 4 bases from V and 6 bases from J, leaving 16 bases between. There are 14 residues in the CDR3. The CDR3 DNA reads as TGTGCCAGCAGCCCCCCTGGGGGGTCGGGCGAGCAGTACTTC. Its translation is CASSPPGGSGEQYF.

This chain links TRBV18 with TRBJ1-1, with D uncertain. The V gene's germline CDR1 is KGHSH and CDR2 LQKENI. Trimming took 6 bases from V and 0 from J, leaving 14 bases between them. The CDR3 covers 15 residues. CDR3 sequence (DNA): TGTGCCAGCTCGACGAGGAGGGCCATGAACACTGAAGCTTTCTTT. Translation: CASSTRRAMNTEAFF.

The chain carries TRBV27 and TRBJ2-6, with a weak D call TRBD2 (5 bases). Trimming took off 3 bases at V and 2 bases at J, with 29 bases between the two ends. This CDR3 region has 22 residues. Germline V lookup: CDR1 MNHEY, CDR2 SMNVEV (reference sequence). The CDR3 DNA reads as TGTGCCAGCAGTTTCCACTCCCCTGGGTCGGGCCGAGGGAACACTGGGGCCAACGTCCTGACTTTC. Amino acid sequence: CASSFHSPGSGRGNTGANVLTF.

V usage is TRBV18 and J usage is TRBJ1-5; 7 bases are shared with TRBD1. CDR3 length: 13 amino acids. Germline CDR1 is KGHSH and CDR2 is LQKENI. The ends lost 3 bases at V and 13 bases at J; junction bases unmatched: 9. The CDR3 region is CASSPTEGAAQHF. DNA for the CDR3: TGTGCCAGCTCACCGACCGAGGGGGCAGCTCAGCATTTT.